Listed below are T cell receptor beta chains from one sample, sequenced in a study of OX40 agonist ivuxolimab in advanced cancers. Here immunoSEQ multiplex PCR was the method, and the copy in TCRdb shows in-frame clones only, minus some. This sample has 40,000 to 45,000 clones, with around 88% found just once. The material sequenced was CD4+ or CD8+ T cells sorted from blood, taken in a trial of the OX40 agonist ivuxolimab. The receptors shown here come from an adult with an advanced solid tumor such as melanoma, head and neck, liver or kidney cancer. CDR3s include the opening cysteine and the closing phenylalanine or tryptophan. A D gene is named only where the DNA matches it firmly. Only some rows state a clone size, as once, few, many or a class for expanded clones.

once TRBJ1-1 NA 13 TRBV21-1 CASSKGSNTEAFF TGTGCCAGCAGCAAAGGATCGAACACTGAAGCTTTCTTT
NA TRBJ1-6 NA 14 TRBV2 CASSQRFYNSPLHF TGTGCCAGTTCACAGCGGTTTTATAATTCACCCCTCCACTTT
NA TRBJ2-7 NA 14 TRBV7-9 CASSLGGQYYEQYF TGTGCCAGCAGCTTAGGTGGCCAATACTACGAGCAGTACTTC
once TRBJ2-1 NA 15 TRBV5-6 CASSLVGAPYNEQFF TGTGCCAGCAGCTTGGTGGGGGCCCCATACAATGAGCAGTTCTTC
NA TRBJ2-3 TRBD1 15 TRBV5-6 CASSAGQGAPDTQYF TGTGCCAGCAGCGCGGGACAGGGGGCACCAGATACGCAGTATTTT
NA TRBJ1-2 NA 14 TRBV13 CASSFSSDNYGYTF TGTGCCAGCAGCTTTTCCTCAGATAACTATGGCTACACCTTC
NA TRBJ1-2 TRBD1 13 TRBV6-6 CASSYSGTDGYTF TGTGCCAGCAGTTACTCGGGGACAGATGGCTACACCTTC
NA TRBJ2-1 NA 15 TRBV7-8 CASSFHGNSYNEQFF TGTGCCAGCAGCTTTCACGGGAACTCCTACAATGAGCAGTTCTTC
NA TRBJ2-5 TRBD2 15 TRBV5-5 CASSLLAGGRETQYF TGTGCCAGCAGCTTGTTAGCGGGAGGTAGGGAGACCCAGTACTTC
NA TRBJ2-7 TRBD1 16 TRBV4-1 CASSQLPGQGAGEQYF TGCGCCAGCAGCCAGCTCCCGGGACAGGGGGCGGGAGAGCAGTACTTC
few TRBJ2-7 NA 16 TRBV13 CASSNSDRDYVYEQYF TGTGCCAGCAGCAACTCGGACAGGGACTACGTCTACGAGCAGTACTTC
few TRBJ1-2 NA 16 TRBV5-5 CASSFPQRQARDGYTF TGTGCCAGCAGCTTCCCCCAACGGCAGGCAAGGGATGGCTACACCTTC
NA TRBJ1-3 NA 13 TRBV27 CASSLRAGNTIYF TGTGCCAGCAGTTTACGGGCCGGAAACACCATATATTTT
NA TRBJ1-1 NA 15 TRBV7-9 CASSPWGSLAGEAFF TGTGCCAGCAGCCCATGGGGCAGCCTGGCGGGTGAAGCTTTCTTT
NA TRBJ2-4 NA 10 TRBV20-1 CSAPLGIQYF TGCAGTGCCCCCCTGGGCATTCAGTACTTC
NA TRBJ2-7 NA 15 TRBV5-4 CASSWGYGQSGEQYF TGTGCCAGCAGCTGGGGGTACGGGCAATCGGGGGAGCAGTACTTC
NA TRBJ1-1 NA 16 TRBV5-1 CASSSGRQEEYTEAFF TGCGCCAGCAGCTCCGGAAGGCAGGAAGAATACACTGAAGCTTTCTTT
few TRBJ1-1 NA 14 TRBV9 CASSVDGENTEAFF TGTGCCAGCAGCGTAGACGGGGAGAACACTGAAGCTTTCTTT
NA TRBJ1-4 TRBD1 14 TRBV7-9 CASSRGTGDEKLFF TGTGCCAGCAGCCGCGGGACAGGGGATGAAAAACTGTTTTTT
NA TRBJ2-7 NA 14 TRBV27 CASSLARGIGEQYF TGTGCCAGCAGTTTAGCCAGGGGAATAGGCGAGCAGTACTTC
NA TRBJ1-2 TRBD1 14 TRBV9 CASSVAGPGGGYTF TGTGCCAGCAGCGTAGCGGGGCCAGGGGGCGGCTACACCTTC
NA TRBJ1-2 TRBD1 14 TRBV9 CASSGTGINYGYTF TGTGCCAGCAGCGGGACAGGGATTAACTATGGCTACACCTTC